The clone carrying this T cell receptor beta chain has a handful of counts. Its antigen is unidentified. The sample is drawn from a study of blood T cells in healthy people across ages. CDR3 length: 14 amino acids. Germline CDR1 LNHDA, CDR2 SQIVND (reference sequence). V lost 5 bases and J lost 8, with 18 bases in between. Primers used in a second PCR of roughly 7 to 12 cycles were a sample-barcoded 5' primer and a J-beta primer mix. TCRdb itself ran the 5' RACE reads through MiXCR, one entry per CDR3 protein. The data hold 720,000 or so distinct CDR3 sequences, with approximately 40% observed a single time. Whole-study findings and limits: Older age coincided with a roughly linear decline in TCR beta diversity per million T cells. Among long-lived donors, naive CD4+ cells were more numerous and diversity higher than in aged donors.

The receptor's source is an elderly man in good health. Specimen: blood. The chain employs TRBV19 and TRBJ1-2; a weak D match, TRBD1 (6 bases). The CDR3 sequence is CASSPEQGRNGYTF. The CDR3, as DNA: TGTGCCAGTAGTCCCGAACAGGGACGGAACGGCTACACCTTC.